Listed here are 9 T cell receptor beta chains from one sample, sequenced in a study of long-term antiretroviral therapy in people with HIV. Survey-level resolution applied to immunoSEQ assay v3.0. TCRdb's copy holds only in-frame clones and misses some; the assay was immunoSEQ multiplex PCR. Of 20,000 or so clones in the sample, 80% to 90% were seen once. The sequencing used unsorted PBMCs, collected 2.1 years after starting antiretroviral therapy. The source is a man aged 18 to 29 with HIV.

The chain carries TRBV23-1 and TRBJ1-4; TRBD1 might be the D (5 bases). TRBV23-1 is classed as an ORF, of uncertain function. The V end was cut by 0 bases, the J end by 0 bases, with 17 bases between. This CDR3 has 19 amino acids. The CDR3, as DNA: TGCGCCAGCAGTCAATCCCCCCAGGGCCCGCTCCCAACTAATGAAAAACTGTTTTTT. Its translation is CASSQSPQGPLPTNEKLFF.

The chain has TRBV6-6 and TRBJ2-3; D gene ambiguous. CDR3 length: 11 amino acids. Germline V lookup: CDR1 MNHNY, CDR2 SVGAGI (reference sequence). Trimming left V 5 bases short and J 6 bases short, with 6 bases between. The CDR3 DNA is TGTGCCAGCAGTATTGGGGATACGCAGTATTTT. Its translation: CASSIGDTQYF.

As DNA, the CDR3 is TGTGCCAGCAGCTTGGCGGCAGGCCTAAATTCACCCCTCCACTTT. Translating it yields CASSLAAGLNSPLHF. The V call is TRBV5-6, the J call TRBJ1-6; D remains ambiguous. Deletions cut 0 bases from V and 7 bases from J, with 11 bases between. The CDR3 is made up of 15 amino acids. Looked up from germline, CDR1 is SGHDT and CDR2 is YYEEEE.

This chain joins TRBV5-4 and TRBJ1-1, with D uncertain. Per the germline V gene, CDR1 is SGHNT and CDR2 is YYREEE (reference sequence). The CDR3 loop spans 12 amino acids. V lost 0 bases and J lost 7, with 7 bases in between. For the CDR3, the DNA is TGTGCCAGCAGCTTGGACGCGAGTGAAGCTTTCTTT. Its translation is CASSLDASEAFF. Together with reference TRBV5-4 and TRBJ1-1, the CDR3 gives the full variable domain: ETGVTQSPTHLIKTRGQQVTLRCSSQSGHNTVSWYQQALGQGPQFIFQYYREEENGRGNFPPRFSGLQFPNYSSELNVNALELDDSALYLCASSLDASEAFFGQGTRLTVV.

There are a few counts of this clone. This chain uses TRBV5-1 with TRBJ2-2; tentatively, D is TRBD2 (5 bases). Per germline, CDR1 SGHRS and CDR2 YFSETQ. The CDR3 consists of 15 residues. Deletions cut 0 bases from V and 6 bases from J, with 12 bases between. In DNA, the CDR3 is TGCGCCAGCAGCTTGGAGGGAGAGACCGCCGGGGAGCTGTTTTTT. Protein sequence: CASSLEGETAGELFF.

The V gene is TRBV14, the J gene TRBJ2-7; D is unresolved. This CDR3 region has 15 residues. The ends were cut back, 1 base at V and 4 bases at J, with 14 bases in the middle. Germline CDR1 SGHDN, CDR2 FVKESK. The CDR3 region is CASSQGPLFYYEQYF. CDR3 DNA sequence: TGTGCCAGCAGCCAAGGACCTCTTTTTTATTACGAGCAGTACTTC.

This chain links TRBV30 with TRBJ1-1; no definite D call. V lost 4 bases, J lost 2 bases, and 8 bases lay in between. Germline V gene lookup returns CDR1 GTSNPN and CDR2 SVGIG (reference sequence). The CDR3 extends over 12 amino acids. CDR3 in amino acids: CAWTAFNTEAFF. The CDR3 nucleotides read TGTGCCTGGACAGCCTTCAACACTGAAGCTTTCTTT.

The rearrangement links TRBV20-1 to TRBJ2-7; D not certain. The CDR3 contains 11 residues. Trimming removed 6 bases from V and 3 bases from J, with 9 bases in between. CDR1 is DFQATT, CDR2 SNEGSKA, per germline (reference sequence). The chain's CDR3 is CSARTLYEQYF. The CDR3 nucleotides read TGCAGTGCGCGGACCCTCTACGAGCAGTACTTC.

CDR3 DNA sequence: TGTGCCCATGGGGAAAACACTGAAGCTTTCTTT. Translation gives CAHGENTEAFF. V gene TRBV6-1 combines with J gene TRBJ1-1; unclear D gene. The CDR3 totals 11 residues. Trimming cost V 11 bases and J 2 bases, with 9 bases left between them. CDR1 is MNHNS and CDR2 is SASEGT in the germline V gene.